This TCR beta chain was sequenced in a study of blood T cell repertoires in COVID-19. The overall study: PBMCs, B-cell-depleted T cells, or T cells were the source of the cDNA or gDNA that made up the material.

Germline values: CDR1 SGHTA, CDR2 FQGTGA. The V gene lost 1 base and the J gene lost 6 bases, with 9 bases spanning the gap. The CDR3 is made up of 13 amino acids. Per the authors' pipeline: Estimation of nucleated cell counts was performed using reference gene primer amplification. TCRdb's copy holds only in-frame clones and misses some; the assay was immunoSEQ multiplex PCR. V and J calls plus clone size are reproduced from that table; the DNA served to infer D and trimming. The sample has roughly 55,000 clones; about 93% are singletons. The clonotype originates from a human donor with active COVID-19. The donor label of this sample is uncertain. Sequencing was performed on peripheral blood. This chain uses TRBV7-3 with TRBJ1-1; D is undetermined. CDR3 in amino acids: CASSLIEGSEAFF. The CDR3, as DNA: TGTGCCAGCAGCTTAATTGAGGGCTCTGAAGCTTTCTTT.